The 32 T cell receptor beta chains listed next were all sequenced from one sample in a study of human T cells and chemical hapten exposure (dated by TCRdb to the early 2020s). The library was obtained by RACE. The reads were generated on a NextSeq 500. TCRdb reprocessing: public reads trimmed at Q25 with fastp, clones called with MiXCR, in-frame beta chains kept. Identical CDR3 proteins give one entry, which carries the most common genes and DNA. The sample profile shows more than 110,000 distinct CDR3 sequences; about an eighth of them were found once. The ten largest clones add up to more than 1.1% of the sample. The sample's time point, from its label and the paper: patch test 2, 6 weeks after DPC sensitization. The sample's treatment or condition label, decoded: therapeutic diphenylcyclopropenone sensitization with weekly scalp DPC. The sequencing here drew on whole blood, taken in connection with sensitization to the hapten diphenylcyclopropenone (DPC). Receptors originate from a woman aged 45-59 years with alopecia areata. Some clones in this sample may be carry-over from other donors' samples.

The chain combines TRBV5-6 with TRBJ1-4; 7 bases match TRBD1. CDR3 length: 15 residues. Per germline, CDR1 SGHDT and CDR2 YYEEEE. J lost 6 bases, V lost 3 bases, and 8 bases had no gene match. CDR3 nucleotides: TGTGCCAGCAGCTCAACGGGACAGCCGGATGAAAAACTGTTTTTT. Residues: CASSSTGQPDEKLFF. Supplemented by reference TRBV5-6 and TRBJ1-4, the full variable domain reads DAGVTQSPTHLIKTRGQQVTLRCSPKSGHDTVSWYQQALGQGPQFIFQYYEEEERQRGNFPDRFSGHQFPNYSSELNVNALLLGDSALYLCASSSTGQPDEKLFFGSGTQLSVL.

This clonotype was counted between two and nine times. V and J are TRBV28 and TRBJ1-4; 7 bases are shared with TRBD1. V lost 2 bases and J lost 8; bases outside the gene matches: 8. Germline V gene data show CDR1 as MDHEN and CDR2 as SYDVKM. This CDR3 region has 15 residues. The CDR3 loop reads CASSLGARGREKLFF. The CDR3 DNA follows: TGTGCCAGCAGTTTAGGCGCCAGGGGGAGGGAAAAACTGTTTTTT.

This clonotype was seen at least ten times. The rearrangement joins TRBV2 to TRBJ1-6, with TRBD1 identical over 8 bases. This CDR3 has 14 amino acids. The germline V gene encodes CDR1 SNHLY and CDR2 FYNNEI. J gave up 10 bases and V 7 bases, and 9 bases lay outside the gene matches. The CDR3 DNA is TGTGCCAGCAACCCCGGGACAGGAATCTCACCCCTCCACTTT. Protein sequence: CASNPGTGISPLHF.

The V and J genes are TRBV27 and TRBJ1-1; no clear D gene. The V end lost 3 bases, the J end lost 1 base, and 6 bases lay between the germline ends. This CDR3 region has 13 residues. Germline V gene sequence: CDR1 MNHEY, CDR2 SMNVEV (reference sequence). The CDR3 region is CASSFLSNTEAFF. Here the CDR3 DNA reads TGTGCCAGCAGTTTCCTCTCGAACACTGAAGCTTTCTTT.

The chain recombines TRBV28 with TRBJ2-2; perhaps TRBD1 as D (6 bases). Per germline, CDR1 MDHEN and CDR2 SYDVKM. The V gene lost 0 bases and the J gene lost 0 bases, with 8 bases spanning the gap. This CDR3 contains 16 residues. The CDR3 sequence is CASSLWSGANTGELFF. CDR3 DNA: TGTGCCAGCAGTTTATGGTCAGGGGCGAACACCGGGGAGCTGTTTTTT.

This clonotype appeared many times. The chain recombines TRBV28 with TRBJ2-1, with TRBD2 as a possible D gene (6 bases). The CDR3 spans 16 residues. Trimming took off 5 bases at V and 2 bases at J, with 16 bases between the two ends. Looked up from germline, CDR1 is MDHEN and CDR2 is SYDVKM. The CDR3 spells CASSPLGGGAYNEQFF. The CDR3 bases are TGTGCCAGCAGTCCCCTCGGGGGAGGAGCCTACAATGAGCAGTTCTTC.

This clonotype has a handful of counts. The chain is built from TRBV6-5 and TRBJ1-1; TRBD1 might be the D (6 bases). V was pared by 11 bases and J by 1 base, with 14 bases between. This CDR3 is 13 amino acids long. The germline V gene has CDR1 MNHEY and CDR2 SVGAGI. The CDR3 is CACSGTRNTEAFF. Written as DNA, the CDR3 is TGTGCCTGCTCCGGGACACGGAACACTGAAGCTTTCTTT.

There are a few counts of this clonotype. V usage is TRBV5-1 and J usage is TRBJ2-3, with D uncertain. Trimming removed 1 base at V and 4 bases at J, with 4 bases between. The V gene's germline CDR1 is SGHRS and CDR2 YFSETQ. This CDR3 has 12 amino acids. CDR3 nucleotides: TGCGCCAGCAGCTTGTATTCAGATACGCAGTATTTT. Translated: CASSLYSDTQYF. The full variable domain, with the rest looked up from reference TRBV5-1 and TRBJ2-3, is KAGVTQTPRYLIKTRGQQVTLSCSPISGHRSVSWYQQTPGQGLQFLFEYFSETQRNKGNFPGRFSGRQFSNSRSEMNVSTLELGDSALYLCASSLYSDTQYFGPGTRLTVL.

This clonotype was seen more than once but under ten times. For the CDR3, the DNA is TGTGCCAGCAGCTTGGTGGGGGAGTCGCCCTATGGCTACACCTTC. As protein: CASSLVGESPYGYTF. The V gene is TRBV7-9, the J gene TRBJ1-2, with D maybe TRBD1 (5 bases). V lost 3 bases and J 4 bases, leaving 15 bases between the germline ends. In germline, CDR1 is SEHNR, CDR2 FQNEAQ (reference sequence). The CDR3 is 15 residues long.

The chain combines TRBV14 with TRBJ1-3; TRBD1 might be the D (6 bases). CDR1 SGHDN and CDR2 FVKESK come from the germline V gene. The CDR3 totals 15 residues. The V end lost 1 base, the J end lost 6 bases, and 13 bases lay between the germline ends. CDR3 in DNA: TGTGCCAGCAGCCAAGCCAGGGGTACTGAAAACACCATATATTTT. It translates to CASSQARGTENTIYF.

The gene calls are TRBV10-2 and TRBJ2-3; D gene ambiguous. V was shortened by 4 bases and J by 4 bases, with 6 bases between the two germline ends. The CDR3 covers 12 residues. Germline V gives CDR1 WSHSY, CDR2 SAAADI. CDR3 sequence: CASSATADTQYF. Here the CDR3 DNA reads TGCGCCAGCAGTGCTACGGCAGATACGCAGTATTTT.

V gene TRBV7-9 combines with J gene TRBJ2-6; no reliable D call. CDR3 length equals 15 residues. The V end lost 5 bases, the J end lost 1 base, and 9 bases lay between the germline ends. The V gene's germline CDR1 is SEHNR and CDR2 FQNEAQ (reference sequence). The CDR3 coding sequence is TGTGCCAGCAGCCCGTTGAGATCTGGGGCCAACGTCCTGACTTTC. Its protein is CASSPLRSGANVLTF.

This clonotype has just a few counts. The chain uses TRBV29-1 and TRBJ2-3; 8 bases map to TRBD2. After removal of 6 bases from V and 3 bases from J, the junction contained 8 bases not matched to a gene. This CDR3 spans 14 amino acids. Germline values: CDR1 SQVTM, CDR2 ANQGSEA. In nucleotides, the CDR3 is TGCAGCGTCCCGAGGAGCGGGAGAACAGATACGCAGTATTTT. Protein: CSVPRSGRTDTQYF.

This clonotype was counted many times. The junction and the germline gene differ at one end; a read error may be behind it. J is TRBJ1-2 and V is TRBV20-1; weak D call: TRBD1 (5 bases). This CDR3 region has 11 residues. CDR1 is DFQATT and CDR2 is SNEGSKA in the germline V gene (reference sequence). The CDR3 sequence: CSAPSGTPGPF. Written as DNA, the CDR3 is TGCAGTGCCCCTTCCGGGACCCCTGGACCCTTC.

In its sample, this clonotype was seen many times. V gene TRBV6-6 combines with J gene TRBJ2-7; 7 bases map to TRBD1. The CDR3 consists of 13 residues. Germline values: CDR1 MNHNY, CDR2 SVGAGI (reference sequence). Germline trimming cut 6 bases from V and 2 bases from J; bases unmatched to any gene: 4. The CDR3: CASSTQGTYEQYF. The CDR3 DNA reads TGTGCCAGCAGCACACAGGGGACCTACGAGCAGTACTTC.

The chain links TRBV29-1 to TRBJ1-5, with D uncertain. The CDR3 covers 11 residues. V was clipped by 5 bases and J by 8 bases, with 10 bases between them. Germline assignment: CDR1 SQVTM and CDR2 ANQGSEA. The CDR3 sequence: CSVRGVKPQHF. CDR3 nucleotides: TGCAGCGTTCGTGGGGTAAAGCCCCAGCATTTT. Combining the CDR3 with reference TRBV29-1 and TRBJ1-5 gives the whole variable domain SAVISQKPSRDICQRGTSLTIQCQVDSQVTMMFWYRQQPGQSLTLIATANQGSEATYESGFVIDKFPISRPNLTFSTLTVSNMSPEDSSIYLCSVRGVKPQHFGDGTRLSIL.

A few counts support this clonotype. The chain uses TRBV5-1 and TRBJ2-1; TRBD1 might be the D (6 bases). Germline CDR1 and CDR2: SGHRS and YFSETQ. V lost 5 bases and J lost 1, with 10 bases in between. The CDR3 runs 14 residues. The CDR3 DNA reads TGCGCCAGCAGTCGGGACATGTCCTACAATGAGCAGTTCTTC. This encodes CASSRDMSYNEQFF.

This clonotype was seen at least ten times. Sequence at one end of the junction differs from germline and may be a read error. This sequence joins TRBV5-1 and TRBJ2-1; D is unclear. CDR1 and CDR2 (germline): SGHRS, YFSETQ. The CDR3 loop spans 14 amino acids. The CDR3 region is CASSLSGSYNEQFF. CDR3 sequence (DNA): TGTGCCAGCAGCTTATCCGGGTCCTACAATGAGCAGTTCTTC.

This clonotype has at least ten counts. The rearrangement links TRBV7-2 to TRBJ2-2; weak D call: TRBD2 (6 bases). Germline CDR1 SGHTA, CDR2 FQGNSA. The CDR3 contains 18 residues. Trimming removed 5 bases from V and 4 bases from J, with 23 bases in between. The CDR3 region is CASSPNRPGLIATGELFF. The DNA for the CDR3 is TGTGCCAGCAGCCCGAATCGACCGGGACTTATCGCCACCGGGGAGCTGTTTTTT.

The chain links TRBV11-3 to TRBJ2-1, with TRBD1 matching 9 bases. Germline CDR1 and CDR2: SGHNT and YENEEA. The CDR3 extends over 15 amino acids. V shed 6 bases and J 7 bases; nucleotides not matched to a gene: 10. In DNA, the CDR3 is TGTGCCAGCAGGTACTTAGGACAGGGGAGAAATGAGCAGTTCTTC. It is translated as CASRYLGQGRNEQFF.

This clonotype occurred a few times. The chain joins TRBV11-2 to TRBJ2-7; D gene unclear. Trimming took 4 bases from V and 4 from J, leaving 5 bases between them. The CDR3 totals 11 residues. CDR1 is SGHAT, CDR2 FQNNGV, per germline. This CDR3 reads CASSSGYEQYF. The CDR3 DNA reads TGTGCCAGCAGCTCCGGGTACGAGCAGTACTTC.

This clonotype was picked up a small number of times. The rearrangement uses TRBV7-6 and TRBJ2-5; TRBD1 matches 7 bases. The V gene's germline CDR1 is SGHVS and CDR2 FNYEAQ. J was trimmed by 5 bases and V by 5 bases; bases with no gene match: 11. This CDR3 contains 15 residues. The CDR3 spells CASSIQTGRQETQYF. As DNA, the CDR3 is TGTGCCAGCAGCATCCAGACAGGGCGGCAGGAGACCCAGTACTTC.

The chain recombines TRBV20-1 with TRBJ2-1; a weak D match, TRBD1 (5 bases). V gave up 0 bases and J gave up 6 bases, with 15 bases separating them. This CDR3 contains 15 residues. Per germline, CDR1 DFQATT and CDR2 SNEGSKA (reference sequence). The chain's CDR3 is CSAREWVGRVNEQFF. The CDR3 DNA is TGCAGTGCTAGAGAATGGGTCGGCAGGGTCAATGAGCAGTTCTTC.

The chain combines TRBV4-3 with TRBJ1-2; perhaps TRBD1 as D (5 bases). Germline loops: CDR1 LGHNA, CDR2 YSLEER. The CDR3 extends over 14 amino acids. V shed 7 bases and J shed 5 bases, with 17 bases lying between them. The DNA for the CDR3 is TGCGCCAGCACTCTAAATACAGGACGGTATGGCTACACCTTC. This encodes CASTLNTGRYGYTF.

This clonotype was seen at least ten times. The rearrangement uses TRBV4-2 and TRBJ2-7; TRBD1 is a possible D gene (6 bases). V gave up 0 bases and J gave up 2 bases, with 8 bases separating them. The germline gives CDR1 LGHNA, CDR2 YNFKEQ. This CDR3 has 14 amino acids. The chain's CDR3 is CASSQEDRPYEQYF. In DNA form, the CDR3 reads TGTGCCAGCAGCCAAGAGGACAGACCCTACGAGCAGTACTTC.

This clonotype was counted many times. The chain links TRBV20-1 to TRBJ1-6; TRBD1 aligns across 7 bases. Germline CDR1 is DFQATT and CDR2 is SNEGSKA (reference sequence). V dropped 2 bases and J dropped 10; count of bases not matched to a gene: 8. The CDR3 contains 14 residues. For the CDR3, the DNA is TGCAGTGCTAGAAGGGTCAGGGGGAACTCACCCCTCCACTTT. This sequence encodes CSARRVRGNSPLHF.

This clonotype was counted only a few times. This chain links TRBV3-2 with TRBJ2-1. TRBV3-2 is an annotated pseudogene. The CDR3 consists of 16 residues. CDR3 residues: CASSPDGRSSYNEQFF. As DNA, the CDR3 is TGTGCCAGCAGCCCGGACGGGAGGAGCTCCTACAATGAGCAGTTCTTC.

This rearrangement joins TRBV7-6 to TRBJ2-7; possibly TRBD1 for D (5 bases). CDR3 length: 16 amino acids. The germline gives CDR1 SGHVS, CDR2 FNYEAQ. Trimming removed 2 bases at V and 0 bases at J, with 14 bases between. CDR3 amino acids: CASSLSVTANSYEQYF. The CDR3 DNA reads as TGTGCCAGCAGCTTATCCGTGACAGCTAACTCCTACGAGCAGTACTTC.

This clonotype appeared a few times. V gene TRBV4-3 combines with J gene TRBJ2-3; 12 nucleotides align to TRBD2. CDR3 length: 18 residues. From germline, CDR1 is LGHNA and CDR2 YSLEER. Trimming at V came to 0 bases and at J to 5 bases, leaving 9 bases not matched to a gene. In DNA form, the CDR3 reads TGCGCCAGCAGCCAAGATAAGTTTACGGGACTAGCGGGAGATACGCAGTATTTT. Protein: CASSQDKFTGLAGDTQYF.

In this sample, this clonotype turned up many times. The rearrangement joins TRBV18 to TRBJ1-5, with D tentatively TRBD1 (5 bases). The CDR3 runs 15 residues. V was shortened by 6 bases and J by 2 bases, with 14 bases between the two germline ends. CDR1 and CDR2 (germline): KGHSH, LQKENI. The CDR3 nucleotides read TGTGCCAGCTCCCCTGGCGGGGCTGGCAATCAGCCCCAGCATTTT. It yields the protein CASSPGGAGNQPQHF.

This clonotype was counted a few times. The rearrangement joins TRBV21-1 to TRBJ2-5; the table calls TRBD1, which could not be checked here. TRBV21-1 represents a pseudogene. This CDR3 spans 17 amino acids. The CDR3 loop is CASSPCGVSEPQETQYF. The DNA of the CDR3 is TGTGCCAGCAGCCCCTGTGGGGTTAGCGAGCCGCAAGAGACCCAGTACTTC.

This clonotype was recorded many times. The chain has TRBV12-3 or TRBV12-4 and TRBJ1-2; D is perhaps TRBD1 (6 bases). This CDR3 comprises 15 residues. With 5 bases removed from V and 4 bases from J, the gap between germline ends came to 17 bases. As DNA, the CDR3 is TGTGCCAGCAGTATGACAGGCTCCGCGTTCTATGGCTACACCTTC. Translated: CASSMTGSAFYGYTF.